The entry that follows covers one TCR beta chain sequence. No antigen is known for it. V was shortened by 7 bases and J by 3 bases, with 7 bases between the two germline ends. There are 10 residues in the CDR3. Germline V gene data show CDR1 as SQVTM and CDR2 as ANQGSEA. Some clones are missing from TCRdb's copy, which holds only in-frame ones; the method was immunoSEQ multiplex PCR. The sample lists about 27,000 clones, about 94% occurring once. This entry belongs to a study of T cell clonotyping in hematopoietic cell transplantation. The study, taken as a whole, reports: Recipient TCR diversity dropped after transplant; expanded clonotypes rose from day 30 to 180. At the given depth, recipient repertoires were over 97% de novo clonotypes.

The sequenced sample consisted of peripheral blood mononuclear cells. This rearrangement joins TRBV29-1 to TRBJ2-7, with no clear D. This sequence originates from a middle-aged man in good health. Some clones in this sample may be carry-over from other donors' samples. CDR3 DNA: TGCAGCGCTTTCGACTACGAGCAGTACTTC. Translation: CSAFDYEQYF.